This T cell receptor (beta chain) was observed in a study of hypomethylating agent response in myelodysplastic syndrome. Study information: Of patients, most of the 11 got azacitidine and 3 of 11 decitabine. TET2 mutation, the most common, occurred in 5 of 11 patients. Study-level results: Possible novel MDS antigen recognition by shared GLIPH2 clusters needs experimental validation.

This CDR3 is 13 amino acids long. In germline, CDR1 is MNHNY, CDR2 SVGAGI (reference sequence). Trimming took off 6 bases at V and 6 bases at J, with 12 bases between the two ends. Repertoires were generated with immunoSEQ multiplex PCR, while TCRdb's copy carries only in-frame clones and drops some. The sample holds approximately 6,000 clones; about nine tenths are singletons and the top ten take 15%. This clone was counted a few times. Its antigen is not known. Sequences were derived from bone marrow, sampled before or after starting hypomethylating agent treatment for myelodysplastic syndrome (not recorded which). This chain uses TRBV6-6 with TRBJ1-5; D perhaps matches TRBD1 (5 bases). The TCR sequence derives from a human donor with myelodysplastic syndrome. The CDR3 spells CASSSGRVQPQHF. DNA for the CDR3: TGTGCCAGCAGCTCAGGGCGGGTTCAGCCCCAGCATTTT.